The T cell receptor beta chain under discussion was sequenced for a study of blood T cell repertoires in COVID-19. Looking at the study overall: From T cells, B-cell-depleted T cells, or PBMCs came the material, which was cDNA or gDNA.

TCRdb keeps only in-frame clones here, not all; method: immunoSEQ multiplex PCR. There are approximately 71,000 clones in the sample; 75% to 95% occur only once, and about 5.1% lies in the top ten. Specimen: peripheral blood. The source of this sequence is a woman aged 18-29 years with acute or convalescent COVID-19.

The CDR3 nucleotides are TGCGCCAGCAGAATAGCAGGGGGCTATGAGCAGTTCTTC. It yields the protein CASRIAGGYEQFF. The rearrangement uses TRBV5-1 and TRBJ2-1; 8 bases are shared with TRBD1. The CDR3 extends over 13 amino acids. Germline assignment: CDR1 SGHRS and CDR2 YFSETQ. The ends lost 5 bases at V and 8 bases at J; junction bases unmatched: 6. Full variable domain (remainder filled in from reference TRBV5-1 and TRBJ2-1): KAGVTQTPRYLIKTRGQQVTLSCSPISGHRSVSWYQQTPGQGLQFLFEYFSETQRNKGNFPGRFSGRQFSNSRSEMNVSTLELGDSALYLCASRIAGGYEQFFGPGTRLTVL.